This passage covers 22 T cell receptor beta chains from one sample sequenced in a study of beta chain features in type 1 diabetes. Investigators reverse transcribed all isolated RNA, so they sequenced expressed TCRB transcripts. Assay: immunoSEQ multiplex PCR; the TCRdb copy retains only in-frame clones and omits some. The data show under 350,000 clones, roughly 8% seen once. The specimen was central memory CD4+ T cells from blood. The receptors come from a young woman in good health.

This clone occurred many times. The CDR3 here is CASSLALGTHEQYF. CDR3 coding DNA: TGTGCCAGCAGCTTAGCCCTTGGTACGCACGAGCAGTACTTC. V and J are TRBV7-8 and TRBJ2-7; no definite D call. Germline assignment: CDR1 SGHVS and CDR2 FQNEAQ. V lost 0 bases and J lost 5, with 11 bases in between. This CDR3 is 14 amino acids long.

This clone was observed a few times. V is TRBV7-3 and J is TRBJ2-1; 13 nucleotides align to TRBD2. Germline lookup yields CDR1 SGHTA and CDR2 FQGTGA. The V and J ends lost 4 bases and 8 bases, in that order; junction bases with no gene match: 5. There are 15 residues in the CDR3. The CDR3: CASSSRLAGGHEQFF. In DNA form, the CDR3 reads TGTGCCAGCAGCTCCCGACTAGCGGGAGGACATGAGCAGTTCTTC.

This sequence joins TRBV2 and TRBJ1-1; TRBD1 matches at 7 bases. Unmatched junction bases numbered 5, after V lost 6 bases and J lost 1 base. The CDR3 has 14 amino acids. Germline V gene lookup returns CDR1 SNHLY and CDR2 FYNNEI. CDR3 protein: CASRNDRANTEAFF. CDR3 nucleotides: TGTGCCAGCAGAAACGACAGGGCGAACACTGAAGCTTTCTTT.

The chain couples TRBV6-5 to TRBJ1-5; D not certain. V was shortened by 4 bases and J by 3 bases, with 16 bases between the two germline ends. Looked up from germline, CDR1 is MNHEY and CDR2 is SVGAGI. This CDR3 has 16 amino acids. CDR3 sequence (DNA): TGTGCCAGCAGTTGGGCGTCTGGGCCCCCCAATCAGCCCCAGCATTTT. Amino acids: CASSWASGPPNQPQHF.

The chain employs TRBV7-3 and TRBJ2-1; the match to TRBD2 covers 7 bases. CDR1 is SGHTA, CDR2 FQGTGA, per germline. The length of the CDR3 is 13 residues. V dropped 11 bases and J dropped 8; count of bases not matched to a gene: 12. The CDR3 region has the DNA TGTGCCGCCACCCAAGGCGCGGGGGATGAGCAGTTCTTC. This codes for CAATQGAGDEQFF.

This chain uses TRBV4-3 with TRBJ2-6; D is undetermined. CDR3 size: 16 residues. Germline V gene data show CDR1 as LGHNA and CDR2 as YSLEER. The V gene lost 4 bases and the J gene lost 0 bases, with 10 bases spanning the gap. The CDR3 loop is CASSPYWGSGANVLTF. In DNA, the CDR3 is TGCGCCAGCAGCCCCTACTGGGGCTCTGGGGCCAACGTCCTGACTTTC.

The sample holds a few counts of this clone. The V call is TRBV6-1, the J call TRBJ2-5; D gene uncertain. V dropped 9 bases and J dropped 5 bases, with 13 bases sitting between them. This CDR3 contains 12 residues. CDR1 MNHNS and CDR2 SASEGT come from the germline V gene. CDR3: CASRLRKETQYF. CDR3 sequence (DNA): TGTGCCAGTAGGTTACGCAAGGAGACCCAGTACTTC.

This clone has a count of ten or more. The V gene is TRBV7-9, the J gene TRBJ1-1, with D possibly TRBD1 on 5 matching bases. The CDR3 is 14 amino acids. The V gene lost 4 bases and the J gene lost 5 bases, with 14 bases spanning the gap. From germline, CDR1 is SEHNR and CDR2 FQNEAQ (reference sequence). For the CDR3, the DNA is TGTGCCAGCAGCTCGGACGACTGGGGGACTGAAGCTTTCTTT. Protein sequence: CASSSDDWGTEAFF.

DNA for the CDR3: TGCGCCAGCAGCTTAAGGCTGATGACGAACACCGGGGAGCTGTTTTTT. Translation gives CASSLRLMTNTGELFF. The chain couples TRBV5-1 to TRBJ2-2; D not resolved. The CDR3 is 16 residues long. Germline loops: CDR1 SGHRS, CDR2 YFSETQ. Trimming pared 2 bases from V and 0 bases from J, leaving 11 bases between.

This clone was counted ten times or more. The V call is TRBV4-2, the J call TRBJ2-3; TRBD2 matches at 7 bases. V trimming: 0 bases; J trimming: 3 bases; junction bases outside the gene matches: 3. CDR3 length equals 15 residues. Germline V gene sequence: CDR1 LGHNA, CDR2 YNFKEQ. DNA of the CDR3: TGTGCCAGCAGCCAAGATGGAGCGGGAACAGATACGCAGTATTTT. Encoded protein: CASSQDGAGTDTQYF.

This clone was detected only a few times. This chain joins TRBV4-2 and TRBJ1-5; TRBD1 might be the D (5 bases). This CDR3 region has 17 residues. The V end lost 4 bases, the J end lost 6 bases, and 22 bases lay between the germline ends. From germline, CDR1 is LGHNA and CDR2 YNFKEQ. The CDR3 sequence is CASSPGAGQGASQPQHF. The CDR3 DNA reads as TGTGCCAGCAGCCCCGGAGCGGGGCAGGGAGCCAGTCAGCCCCAGCATTTT.

The CDR3 here is CASSERGREDNSPLHF. DNA for the CDR3: TGTGCCAGCAGCGAAAGGGGGCGAGAAGATAATTCACCCCTCCACTTT. The genes are TRBV2 and TRBJ1-6; 7 nucleotides agree with TRBD1. V lost 6 bases to trimming and J lost 5 bases; unmatched junction nucleotides: 10. Germline V gene lookup returns CDR1 SNHLY and CDR2 FYNNEI. CDR3 length equals 16 residues.

This clone has more than one count but fewer than ten. The J gene is TRBJ2-1, the V gene TRBV11-3; no firm D call. V was trimmed by 5 bases and J by 4 bases, leaving 6 bases between them. The CDR3 is 12 amino acids. Germline V CDR1 and CDR2: SGHNT, YENEEA. CDR3: CASSLIYNEQFF. DNA for the CDR3: TGTGCCAGCAGCCTAATATACAATGAGCAGTTCTTC. Filled out from reference TRBV11-3 and TRBJ2-1, the complete variable domain reads EAGVVQSPRYKIIEKKQPVAFWCNPISGHNTLYWYLQNLGQGPELLIRYENEEAVDDSQLPKDRFSAERLKGVDSTLKIQPAELGDSAVYLCASSLIYNEQFFGPGTRLTVL.

This clone was seen only a few times. The V gene is TRBV7-2, the J gene TRBJ2-4, with D uncertain. Germline assignment: CDR1 SGHTA and CDR2 FQGNSA. Trimming removed 5 bases from V and 6 bases from J, with 5 bases in between. CDR3 length: 11 residues. This CDR3 is CASSRSNIQYF. In nucleotides, the CDR3 is TGTGCCAGCAGCCGCTCAAACATTCAGTACTTC.

The J gene is TRBJ2-5, the V gene TRBV29-1; D is undetermined. The CDR3 has 12 residues. Trimming left V 6 bases short and J 5 bases short, with 13 bases between. CDR1 and CDR2 (germline): SQVTM, ANQGSEA. The CDR3 DNA is TGCAGCGTCGAAATCGTAACGGAGACCCAGTACTTC. Amino acids: CSVEIVTETQYF. The variable domain in full, completed from reference TRBV29-1 and TRBJ2-5, reads SAVISQKPSRDICQRGTSLTIQCQVDSQVTMMFWYRQQPGQSLTLIATANQGSEATYESGFVIDKFPISRPNLTFSTLTVSNMSPEDSSIYLCSVEIVTETQYFGPGTRLLVL.

The table lists this clone with a few counts. V usage is TRBV6-6 and J usage is TRBJ2-7; TRBD1 agrees at 8 bases. Germline V gene sequence: CDR1 MNHNY, CDR2 SVGAGI (reference sequence). This CDR3 is 15 amino acids long. V shed 5 bases and J 2 bases; nucleotides not matched to a gene: 8. The CDR3 loop reads CASSPGTGFTYEQYF. In DNA, the CDR3 is TGTGCCAGCAGTCCCGGGACAGGTTTTACCTACGAGCAGTACTTC.

This clone has more than one count but fewer than ten. V gene TRBV14 combines with J gene TRBJ1-2; the match to TRBD1 covers 9 bases. The trim removed 4 bases at V and 2 bases at J, leaving 8 bases unmatched. CDR3 length: 16 amino acids. Looked up from germline, CDR1 is SGHDN and CDR2 is FVKESK. CDR3 residues: CASSPNTGGRNYGYTF. The CDR3 bases are TGTGCCAGCAGCCCTAATACAGGGGGCAGAAACTATGGCTACACCTTC.

There are a few counts of this clone. For the CDR3, the DNA is TGTGCCAGTAGTTCCCCCGGACGGGAAAACATTCAGTACTTC. Residues: CASSSPGRENIQYF. V gene TRBV19 combines with J gene TRBJ2-4, with D hard to call. Trimming left V 5 bases short and J 5 bases short, with 13 bases between. This CDR3 is built from 14 residues. The germline gives CDR1 LNHDA, CDR2 SQIVND (reference sequence).

The chain couples TRBV7-9 to TRBJ1-6, with D possibly matching TRBD1 (6 bases). The CDR3 runs 16 residues. Germline values: CDR1 SEHNR, CDR2 FQNEAQ (reference sequence). Deletions cut 6 bases from V and 10 bases from J, with 22 bases between. The CDR3 sequence: CASSSRTAVGESPLHF. CDR3 DNA: TGTGCCAGCAGTTCTCGGACAGCCGTCGGTGAATCACCCCTCCACTTT.

This clone was seen more than once but under ten times. V and J are TRBV28 and TRBJ2-1; tentative D call: TRBD2 (6 bases). The CDR3 is 18 amino acids. V shed 6 bases and J shed 0 bases, with 21 bases lying between them. Germline values: CDR1 MDHEN, CDR2 SYDVKM. The CDR3 is CASSPFGRGTGSYNEQFF. The CDR3 coding sequence is TGTGCCAGCAGCCCCTTCGGTCGGGGGACCGGCTCCTACAATGAGCAGTTCTTC.

This clone occurred many times. V gene TRBV10-3 combines with J gene TRBJ2-1, with D hard to call. CDR1 and CDR2 (germline): ENHRY, SYGVKD. V lost 3 bases and J lost 4, with 7 bases in between. The CDR3 sequence is 13 residues long. DNA of the CDR3: TGTGCCATCAGTGAATCTATATACAATGAGCAGTTCTTC. It encodes CAISESIYNEQFF.

Only a few counts were recorded for this clone. V gene TRBV28 combines with J gene TRBJ1-5, with TRBD1 matching over 11 bases. The length of the CDR3 is 16 residues. Losses at the gene ends were 6 bases for V and 9 bases for J; bases not matched to a gene: 13. Per germline, CDR1 MDHEN and CDR2 SYDVKM. The CDR3 spells CASSPGTGGFLGPQHF. The CDR3 bases are TGTGCCAGCAGCCCCGGGACAGGGGGTTTTTTAGGGCCCCAGCATTTT.